The clone carrying this TCR beta chain was seen many times. The V gene lost 1 base and the J gene lost 8 bases, with 15 bases spanning the gap. The germline CDR1 and CDR2 sequences are SGHTA and FQGNSA. The length of the CDR3 is 15 residues. This sample was taken from a study of T cell repertoires in cytomegalovirus infection. Each CDR3 protein gets one entry after TCRdb re-called the reads with MiXCR. The data hold around 310,000 distinct CDR3 sequences, with roughly a sixth observed a single time. Sequencing used PBMCs. The clonotype comes from a human donor in good health (CMV status not recorded). Some clones in this sample may be carry-over from other donors' samples. This chain uses TRBV7-2 with TRBJ2-4, with D perhaps assigned TRBD1 or TRBD2 (5 bases each). The CDR3, as DNA: TGTGCCAGCAGCTTAGGGGCGTTGAGGGGATACATTCAGTACTTC. Protein sequence: CASSLGALRGYIQYF.